These 16 T cell receptor beta chains were sequenced from one sample in a study of cytomegalovirus exposure and HLA in healthy donors. Primers: 60 Vbeta forward and 13 Jbeta reverse. Method: immunoSEQ multiplex PCR; TCRdb's copy keeps in-frame clones and lacks some. This sample carries some 75,000 clones, around 81% of them seen once, and the ten largest clones take approximately 6%. Sequenced: PBMCs. Every receptor here comes from a man between 18 and 35 years old in good health and CMV-seropositive.

This chain uses TRBV5-1 with TRBJ1-1, with D hard to call. CDR1 SGHRS and CDR2 YFSETQ come from the germline V gene. This CDR3 comprises 14 residues. The V and J ends lost 2 bases and 6 bases respectively, with 14 bases between them. The CDR3 reads CASSLRWTESEAFF. In DNA, the CDR3 is TGCGCCAGCAGCTTACGTTGGACTGAATCTGAAGCTTTCTTT.

The chain combines TRBV15 with TRBJ2-1; D unclear. Between the trimmed V and J ends, which lost 3 bases and 0 bases, there was a span of 12 bases. The CDR3 has 16 amino acids. The germline V gene encodes CDR1 LNHNV and CDR2 YYDKDF (reference sequence). This chain's CDR3 is CATSSPTPRSYNEQFF. The CDR3 DNA follows: TGTGCCACCAGCAGCCCTACCCCCCGCTCCTACAATGAGCAGTTCTTC.

V usage is TRBV27 and J usage is TRBJ2-5; a possible D gene is TRBD1 (5 bases). The V gene lost 6 bases and the J gene lost 2 bases, with 10 bases spanning the gap. This CDR3 comprises 13 residues. Germline CDR1 and CDR2: MNHEY and SMNVEV (reference sequence). The chain's CDR3 is CASRTGGQETQYF. For the CDR3, the DNA is TGTGCCAGCAGAACAGGTGGACAAGAGACCCAGTACTTC.

V gene TRBV9 combines with J gene TRBJ2-7, with D possibly matching TRBD2 (6 bases). The CDR3 is 14 residues long. Germline CDR1 is SGDLS and CDR2 is YYNGEE. Trimming pared 2 bases from V and 5 bases from J, leaving 14 bases between. CDR3 sequence reads: CASSVGGRGDEQYF. The CDR3 region has the DNA TGTGCCAGCAGCGTCGGGGGTAGAGGCGACGAGCAGTACTTC.

This chain joins TRBV4-1 and TRBJ1-5, with TRBD1 as a possible D gene (6 bases). With 0 bases removed from V and 6 bases from J, the gap between germline ends came to 9 bases. CDR1 MGHRA and CDR2 YSYEKL come from the germline V gene. CDR3 length: 14 amino acids. CDR3 residues: CASSQDRGAQPQHF. For the CDR3, the DNA is TGCGCCAGCAGCCAAGATCGGGGGGCTCAGCCCCAGCATTTT.

In its sample, this clone was seen a few times. The rearrangement joins TRBV29-1 to TRBJ2-3, with TRBD2 matching 9 bases. CDR3 length: 14 residues. Looked up from germline, CDR1 is SQVTM and CDR2 is ANQGSEA. V dropped 4 bases and J dropped 5; count of bases not matched to a gene: 7. CDR3 in amino acids: CSVAAGGPGDTQYF. In DNA form, the CDR3 reads TGCAGCGTTGCGGCGGGAGGGCCAGGAGATACGCAGTATTTT.

The chain recombines TRBV20-1 with TRBJ2-5, with D perhaps matching TRBD1 (5 bases). CDR3 size: 11 residues. Per germline, CDR1 DFQATT and CDR2 SNEGSKA (reference sequence). V lost 4 bases and J lost 9, with 12 bases in between. The chain's CDR3 is CSAITGDAQYF. The CDR3 DNA reads TGCAGTGCTATCACAGGAGACGCCCAGTACTTC.

The J gene is TRBJ2-7, the V gene TRBV29-1; 9 nucleotides line up with TRBD1. CDR1 is SQVTM and CDR2 is ANQGSEA in the germline V gene. V lost 8 bases to trimming and J lost 6 bases; unmatched junction nucleotides: 11. The CDR3 extends over 13 amino acids. This chain's CDR3 is CSFGTGGAGEQYF. For the CDR3, the DNA is TGCAGCTTTGGAACAGGGGGCGCGGGCGAGCAGTACTTC.

The gene calls are TRBV11-2 and TRBJ2-1; 8 positions match TRBD1. This CDR3 spans 15 amino acids. Per germline, CDR1 SGHAT and CDR2 FQNNGV. Trimming took 0 bases from V and 6 from J; bases not matched to a gene: 4. Written as DNA, the CDR3 is TGTGCCAGCAGCTTAGATTCAGGGGGCCGCAATGAGCAGTTCTTC. Residues: CASSLDSGGRNEQFF.

The chain couples TRBV18 to TRBJ1-1, with D uncertain. The germline V and J ends were trimmed by 3 bases and 0 bases, with 5 bases remaining between them. The CDR3 covers 13 residues. The germline CDR1 and CDR2 sequences are KGHSH and LQKENI. In nucleotides, the CDR3 is TGTGCCAGCTCACCCCATCTGAACACTGAAGCTTTCTTT. Encoded protein: CASSPHLNTEAFF.

This clone came up once. The V call is TRBV5-1, the J call TRBJ1-1, with D perhaps matching TRBD1 (5 bases). V lost 3 bases, J lost 0 bases, and 12 bases lay in between. Germline V lookup: CDR1 SGHRS, CDR2 YFSETQ. The CDR3 totals 15 residues. CDR3 coding DNA: TGCGCCAGCAGCTCCCTGACAGCCATGAACACTGAAGCTTTCTTT. Translation: CASSSLTAMNTEAFF. The full variable domain, in which reference TRBV5-1 and TRBJ1-1 provide the parts outside the CDR3, is KAGVTQTPRYLIKTRGQQVTLSCSPISGHRSVSWYQQTPGQGLQFLFEYFSETQRNKGNFPGRFSGRQFSNSRSEMNVSTLELGDSALYLCASSSLTAMNTEAFFGQGTRLTVV.

The chain has TRBV10-3 and TRBJ2-2; 14 nucleotides align to TRBD2. This CDR3 region has 23 residues. Germline V lookup: CDR1 ENHRY, CDR2 SYGVKD. The V gene end was trimmed by 5 bases and the J gene end by 0 bases; junction bases not matched to a gene: 20. The CDR3 loop is CAISSGATSGREPEPSNTGELFF. In DNA, the CDR3 is TGTGCCATCAGTTCAGGAGCGACTAGCGGGAGGGAACCCGAACCATCGAACACCGGGGAGCTGTTTTTT.

This rearrangement joins TRBV15 to TRBJ2-7; a possible D gene is TRBD1 (6 bases). This CDR3 is built from 14 residues. CDR1 LNHNV and CDR2 YYDKDF come from the germline V gene (reference sequence). V gave up 2 bases and J gave up 6 bases, with 14 bases separating them. CDR3 nucleotides: TGTGCCACCAGCAGACCAGAGACAGGTCTCGAGCAGTACTTC. Translation: CATSRPETGLEQYF.

This clone was detected a few times. The rearrangement joins TRBV27 to TRBJ2-7; 7 positions match TRBD2. From germline, CDR1 is MNHEY and CDR2 SMNVEV (reference sequence). The trim removed 5 bases at V and 12 bases at J, leaving 13 bases unmatched. CDR3 length: 13 amino acids. CDR3 coding DNA: TGTGCCAGCAGTGGGGGTGGCAGGACTAGTACGTACTTC. It is translated as CASSGGGRTSTYF.

The chain links TRBV29-1 to TRBJ1-5; D gene uncertain. Germline V CDR1 and CDR2: SQVTM, ANQGSEA. The CDR3 covers 12 residues. Trimming shortened V by 6 bases and J by 0 bases, and 6 bases separated the two germline ends. The CDR3, as DNA: TGCAGCGTGAGGAATAGCAATCAGCCCCAGCATTTT. Protein: CSVRNSNQPQHF.

This sequence joins TRBV7-8 and TRBJ1-1, with 7 nucleotides matching TRBD1. This CDR3 has 14 residues. V dropped 8 bases and J dropped 0; count of bases not matched to a gene: 6. CDR1 SGHVS and CDR2 FQNEAQ come from the germline V gene. The DNA of the CDR3 is TGTGCCAGCGGGATCGACAGGGTGAACACTGAAGCTTTCTTT. Translating it yields CASGIDRVNTEAFF.